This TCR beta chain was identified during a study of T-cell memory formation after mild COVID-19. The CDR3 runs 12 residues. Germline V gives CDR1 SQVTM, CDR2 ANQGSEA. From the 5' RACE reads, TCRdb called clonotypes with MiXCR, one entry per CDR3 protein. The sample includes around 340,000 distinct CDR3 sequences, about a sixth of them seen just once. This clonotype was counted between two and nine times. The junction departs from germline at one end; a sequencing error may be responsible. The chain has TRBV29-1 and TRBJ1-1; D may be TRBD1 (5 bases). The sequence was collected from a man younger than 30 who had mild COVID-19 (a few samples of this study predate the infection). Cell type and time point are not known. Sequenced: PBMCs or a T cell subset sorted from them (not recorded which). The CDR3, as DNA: TGCAGCGTTTGGGTTGGTGTAAGGGGATCGGTCTTT. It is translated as CSVWVGVRGSVF.